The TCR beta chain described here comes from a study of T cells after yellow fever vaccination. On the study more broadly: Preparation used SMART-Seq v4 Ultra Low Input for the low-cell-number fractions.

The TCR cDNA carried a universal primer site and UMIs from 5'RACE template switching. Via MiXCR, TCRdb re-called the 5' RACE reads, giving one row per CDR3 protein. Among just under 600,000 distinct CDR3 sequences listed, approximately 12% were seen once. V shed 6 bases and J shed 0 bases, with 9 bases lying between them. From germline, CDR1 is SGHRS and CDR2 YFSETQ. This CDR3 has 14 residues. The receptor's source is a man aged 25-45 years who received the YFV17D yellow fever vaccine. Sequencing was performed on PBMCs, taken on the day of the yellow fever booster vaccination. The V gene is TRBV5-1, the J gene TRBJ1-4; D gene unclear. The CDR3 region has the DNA TGCGCCAGCAAGGATGCAGCAACTAATGAAAAACTGTTTTTT. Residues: CASKDAATNEKLFF.